This T cell receptor beta chain derives from a study of Ad26.COV2.S vaccination and SARS-CoV-2 variants. Study-wide points: Once vaccination had occurred, spike-specific CD8+ and CD4+ T cell responses reportedly showed substantial breadth. Measurement of non-spike TCR breadth gave similar results in vaccine and placebo recipients. Total T cell responses, in the TCR breadth and depth analyses, may have been underestimated.

Germline V gene sequence: CDR1 MNHEY, CDR2 SVGEGT. V lost 6 bases to trimming and J lost 2 bases; unmatched junction nucleotides: 7. CDR3 size: 17 residues. Measured with immunoSEQ multiplex PCR; TCRdb has only the in-frame clones, and not every one. The top ten clones hold roughly 15% of a sample with about 87,000 clones, under 90% of them seen once. This clone was observed a handful of times. Its antigen is unknown. The V call is TRBV6-2 or TRBV6-3, the J call TRBJ2-1; 13 nucleotides align to TRBD2. The clonotype was recovered from a human donor who had recovered from COVID-19. Specimen: peripheral blood, collected after recovery from COVID-19. In DNA, the CDR3 is TGTGCCAGCAGCCGCCGGACTAGCGGGGGCCCCTACAATGAGCAGTTCTTC. As protein: CASSRRTSGGPYNEQFF.